Below, 27 T cell receptor beta chains from the same sample are listed, as sequenced in a study of graft-versus-host responses after intestinal transplantation. These receptors' antigens are unknown. Profiling relied on immunoSEQ multiplex PCR, and the TCRdb table lists in-frame clones only, not all of them. This repertoire shows tens of thousands of clones, over 75% found once; its top ten account for about 0.45%. Sequenced here: unstimulated CD8+ T cells sorted from spleen or lymph node cells, sampled before intestinal transplant. The receptors shown here come from a human donor who received an intestinal transplant.

This clone was recorded only once. The chain recombines TRBV9 with TRBJ2-1; a weak D match, TRBD2 (6 bases). With 4 bases removed from V and 4 bases from J, the gap between germline ends came to 15 bases. In germline, CDR1 is SGDLS, CDR2 YYNGEE. CDR3 size: 15 residues. The CDR3 DNA is TGTGCCAGCAGCCCGGCGCTAGCGCTTTACAATGAGCAGTTCTTC. It codes for CASSPALALYNEQFF.

The rearrangement links TRBV6-6 to TRBJ1-1, with D possibly matching TRBD1 (6 bases). The germline CDR1 and CDR2 sequences are MNHNY and SVGAGI (reference sequence). Trimming stripped 7 bases from V and 1 base from J, with 10 bases between. The CDR3 length is 13 residues. The CDR3 sequence: CASIPGQNTEAFF. CDR3 in DNA: TGTGCCAGCATCCCGGGACAGAACACTGAAGCTTTCTTT.

The chain recombines TRBV2 with TRBJ2-7; D unclear. The V gene lost 1 base and the J gene lost 0 bases, with 10 bases spanning the gap. The CDR3 is 15 amino acids. CDR1 SNHLY and CDR2 FYNNEI come from the germline V gene. CDR3 nucleotide sequence: TGTGCCAGCAGTGAAGGACTGAGGAGCTCCTACGAGCAGTACTTC. Translated: CASSEGLRSSYEQYF.

In its sample, this clone was seen once. The junction and the germline gene differ at one end; a read error may be behind it. The genes are TRBV7-9 and TRBJ2-1; no firm D call. Germline CDR1 reads SEHNR; CDR2 reads FQNEAQ (reference sequence). The CDR3 contains 12 residues. In DNA, the CDR3 is TGTGCCAGCAGCTCCTACCTAAATGGGCAGTTCTTC. Residues: CASSSYLNGQFF. Based on the CDR3 plus reference TRBV7-9 and TRBJ2-1, the full variable domain is DTGVSQNPRHKITKRGQNVTFRCDPISEHNRLYWYRQTLGQGPEFLTYFQNEAQLEKSRLLSDRFSAERPKGSFSTLEIQRTEQGDSAMYLCASSSYLNGQFFGPGTRLTVL.

This chain uses TRBV6-6 with TRBJ2-3, with unresolved D. The length of the CDR3 is 14 residues. V lost 4 bases and J lost 2, with 10 bases in between. From germline, CDR1 is MNHNY and CDR2 SVGAGI (reference sequence). CDR3 in amino acids: CASSWSTPTDTQYF. As DNA, the CDR3 is TGTGCCAGCAGTTGGAGCACCCCCACAGATACGCAGTATTTT.

This clone was seen once. The rearrangement joins TRBV6-5 to TRBJ1-5, with TRBD1 matching over 8 bases. Germline V CDR1 and CDR2: MNHEY, SVGAGI. The ends lost 6 bases at V and 5 bases at J; junction bases unmatched: 9. CDR3 size: 15 residues. This CDR3 is CASSLGGDRHQPQHF. In DNA, the CDR3 is TGTGCCAGCAGCCTGGGGGGGGACAGGCATCAGCCCCAGCATTTT.

V is TRBV6-6 and J is TRBJ2-3; D unclear. V was cut by 7 bases and J by 0 bases, with 8 bases left in between. Germline CDR1 reads MNHNY; CDR2 reads SVGAGI (reference sequence). The CDR3 runs to 13 residues. The CDR3 region is CASMQTSTDTQYF. CDR3 nucleotides: TGTGCCAGCATGCAAACTAGCACAGATACGCAGTATTTT.

This chain links TRBV19 with TRBJ2-7; maybe TRBD1 (6 bases). Germline V CDR1 and CDR2: LNHDA, SQIVND (reference sequence). Trimming removed 3 bases from V and 2 bases from J, with 11 bases in between. The CDR3 length is 14 residues. The CDR3 loop reads CASSMGHLAYEQYF. The CDR3 DNA follows: TGTGCCAGTAGTATGGGACACTTGGCCTACGAGCAGTACTTC.

V gene TRBV30 combines with J gene TRBJ2-1; 14 bases fit TRBD2. The V segment lost 4 bases and the J segment 2 bases; nucleotides outside the gene matches: 10. From germline, CDR1 is GTSNPN and CDR2 SVGIG (reference sequence). The CDR3 has 18 amino acids. The CDR3 region has the DNA TGTGCCTGGACCCTAGGGACTAGCGGGAGTGTCCCCTACAATGAGCAGTTCTTC. Its translation is CAWTLGTSGSVPYNEQFF.

The chain recombines TRBV7-9 with TRBJ1-3; D is uncertain. The length of the CDR3 is 16 residues. V gave up 0 bases and J gave up 0 bases, with 9 bases separating them. Per the germline V gene, CDR1 is SEHNR and CDR2 is FQNEAQ (reference sequence). The CDR3 protein is CASSLALAISGNTIYF. The DNA of the CDR3 is TGTGCCAGCAGCTTAGCGCTAGCAATCTCTGGAAACACCATATATTTT.

The V gene is TRBV10-2, the J gene TRBJ2-4; D is perhaps TRBD2 (5 bases). This CDR3 spans 11 amino acids. Germline V gene lookup returns CDR1 WSHSY and CDR2 SAAADI. Trimming left V 7 bases short and J 15 bases short, with 16 bases between. The CDR3 DNA reads as TGCGCCAGCAAACGTAGGACTTATCGGTACTTC. It is translated as CASKRRTYRYF.

The rearrangement joins TRBV5-1 to TRBJ1-2, with no clear D. This CDR3 is built from 19 residues. Germline V CDR1 and CDR2: SGHRS, YFSETQ. Trimming removed 2 bases from V and 6 bases from J, with 29 bases in between. The chain's CDR3 is CASSLGTLTIGGLVDGYTF. In DNA form, the CDR3 reads TGCGCCAGCAGCTTAGGAACATTAACTATAGGTGGACTGGTAGATGGCTACACCTTC.

The CDR3 DNA follows: TGTGCCAGCAGCTTAGCCAGGGCTAGCGGGACGGTACAAGAGACCCAGTACTTC. Residues: CASSLARASGTVQETQYF. The rearrangement joins TRBV7-9 to TRBJ2-5, with 9 bases aligning to TRBD2. The CDR3 extends over 18 amino acids. Looked up from germline, CDR1 is SEHNR and CDR2 is FQNEAQ (reference sequence). J gave up 2 bases and V 0 bases, and 10 bases lay outside the gene matches.

The rearrangement joins TRBV4-3 to TRBJ2-3, with D possibly matching TRBD2 (5 bases). The CDR3 runs to 14 residues. Germline V gene sequence: CDR1 LGHNA, CDR2 YSLEER. Trimming took off 1 base at V and 6 bases at J, with 11 bases between the two ends. In DNA, the CDR3 is TGCGCCAGCAGCCAAGGGGAGCACGGGGATACGCAGTATTTT. Amino acid sequence: CASSQGEHGDTQYF.

The genes are TRBV19 and TRBJ2-1; D is unresolved. This CDR3 has 14 residues. Germline V gene lookup returns CDR1 LNHDA and CDR2 SQIVND (reference sequence). The V and J ends lost 1 base and 5 bases respectively, with 9 bases between them. CDR3 sequence (DNA): TGTGCCAGTAGTATAGGTGCAGGCGACAATGAGCAGTTCTTC. Residues: CASSIGAGDNEQFF.

This clone is a singleton in its sample. The rearrangement joins TRBV27 to TRBJ2-2; 7 bases line up with TRBD1. In germline, CDR1 is MNHEY, CDR2 SMNVEV (reference sequence). Trimming removed 5 bases from V and 7 bases from J; junction bases left unmatched: 4. This CDR3 has 13 amino acids. The CDR3 sequence: CASSTWTGGELFF. CDR3 in DNA: TGTGCCAGCAGTACTTGGACAGGCGGGGAGCTGTTTTTT.

This chain joins TRBV10-2 and TRBJ2-1; D perhaps matches TRBD1 (6 bases). CDR3 length: 15 amino acids. The germline V gene has CDR1 WSHSY and CDR2 SAAADI. Trimming cost V 8 bases and J 6 bases, with 20 bases left between them. CDR3 amino acids: CASRTLIRDTNEQFF. The DNA for the CDR3 is TGCGCCAGCCGAACGTTAATCCGGGACACCAATGAGCAGTTCTTC.

V usage is TRBV5-1 and J usage is TRBJ1-1; TRBD1 matches 9 bases. The germline CDR1 and CDR2 sequences are SGHRS and YFSETQ. V was clipped by 5 bases and J by 7 bases; unmatched bases: 6. This CDR3 is 13 amino acids long. CDR3 sequence: CASRRTGDFEAFF. For the CDR3, the DNA is TGCGCCAGCAGGCGGACAGGGGATTTTGAAGCTTTCTTT.

This chain connects TRBV9 to TRBJ2-1; possible D gene TRBD1, 6 bases. Per the germline V gene, CDR1 is SGDLS and CDR2 is YYNGEE. Deletions cut 0 bases from V and 3 bases from J, with 10 bases between. The CDR3 is 15 residues long. DNA of the CDR3: TGTGCCAGCAGCGTAGTAGGGGGAATCTACAATGAGCAGTTCTTC. It codes for CASSVVGGIYNEQFF.

This chain links TRBV19 with TRBJ1-4; 9 nucleotides line up with TRBD1. V gave up 3 bases and J gave up 8 bases; unmatched junction bases: 7. Germline assignment: CDR1 LNHDA and CDR2 SQIVND (reference sequence). This CDR3 comprises 15 residues. Written as DNA, the CDR3 is TGTGCCAGTAGTATGGGACAGGGTGATTGGGAAAAACTGTTTTTT. Translating gives CASSMGQGDWEKLFF.

This clone is a singleton in its sample. This chain uses TRBV7-9 with TRBJ2-5; no definite D call. In germline, CDR1 is SEHNR, CDR2 FQNEAQ (reference sequence). The ends were cut back, 5 bases at V and 0 bases at J, with 19 bases in the middle. The CDR3 is 17 residues long. CDR3: CASSPGREVRYQETQYF. The CDR3 coding sequence is TGTGCCAGCAGCCCTGGTCGAGAGGTGAGGTACCAAGAGACCCAGTACTTC.

The rearrangement uses TRBV9 and TRBJ1-2, with D uncertain. V was clipped by 4 bases and J by 0 bases, with 7 bases between them. The CDR3 runs to 13 residues. Per the germline V gene, CDR1 is SGDLS and CDR2 is YYNGEE. This CDR3 reads CASSSKTNYGYTF. The CDR3 bases are TGTGCCAGCAGCTCTAAAACTAACTATGGCTACACCTTC.

The chain employs TRBV6-5 and TRBJ2-2; TRBD2 might be the D (6 bases). The V end was cut by 0 bases, the J end by 4 bases, with 6 bases between. Germline-derived CDR1 and CDR2 are MNHEY and SVGAGI. This CDR3 is 14 amino acids long. The CDR3 region has the DNA TGTGCCAGCAGTTACTCCGGGGGCACCGGGGAGCTGTTTTTT. Its translation: CASSYSGGTGELFF.

The chain recombines TRBV7-2 with TRBJ2-7; 9 bases are a match to TRBD2. The CDR3 is 14 amino acids. The J segment lost 7 bases and the V segment lost 3 bases, leaving 7 bases of the junction unmatched. Germline V CDR1 and CDR2: SGHTA, FQGNSA. The CDR3 region has the DNA TGTGCCAGCAGCTTGGCGGGGGGGCCTCGGGAGCAGTACTTC. Its protein product is CASSLAGGPREQYF.

The V and J genes are TRBV6-1 and TRBJ1-2; 8 nucleotides align to TRBD1. CDR3 length: 15 residues. From germline, CDR1 is MNHNS and CDR2 SASEGT. The ends lost 6 bases at V and 3 bases at J; junction bases unmatched: 9. DNA for the CDR3: TGTGCCAGCAGCGAGAAGGGACAGGCATACTATGGCTACACCTTC. This sequence encodes CASSEKGQAYYGYTF.

This chain uses TRBV4-1 with TRBJ2-7; D is uncertain. CDR1 is MGHRA and CDR2 is YSYEKL in the germline V gene. V was pared by 3 bases and J by 0 bases, with 12 bases between. CDR3 length: 15 amino acids. The CDR3 loop is CASSQRLSSSYEQYF. The CDR3 bases are TGCGCCAGCAGCCAGAGGCTTTCGAGCTCCTACGAGCAGTACTTC.

V and J are TRBV5-1 and TRBJ2-5, with D perhaps matching TRBD2 (5 bases). The ends were cut back, 0 bases at V and 1 base at J, with 10 bases in the middle. This CDR3 has 15 residues. The germline CDR1 and CDR2 sequences are SGHRS and YFSETQ. The CDR3 spells CASSLDVRVQETQYF. The CDR3 region has the DNA TGCGCCAGCAGCTTGGACGTGAGGGTCCAAGAGACCCAGTACTTC.